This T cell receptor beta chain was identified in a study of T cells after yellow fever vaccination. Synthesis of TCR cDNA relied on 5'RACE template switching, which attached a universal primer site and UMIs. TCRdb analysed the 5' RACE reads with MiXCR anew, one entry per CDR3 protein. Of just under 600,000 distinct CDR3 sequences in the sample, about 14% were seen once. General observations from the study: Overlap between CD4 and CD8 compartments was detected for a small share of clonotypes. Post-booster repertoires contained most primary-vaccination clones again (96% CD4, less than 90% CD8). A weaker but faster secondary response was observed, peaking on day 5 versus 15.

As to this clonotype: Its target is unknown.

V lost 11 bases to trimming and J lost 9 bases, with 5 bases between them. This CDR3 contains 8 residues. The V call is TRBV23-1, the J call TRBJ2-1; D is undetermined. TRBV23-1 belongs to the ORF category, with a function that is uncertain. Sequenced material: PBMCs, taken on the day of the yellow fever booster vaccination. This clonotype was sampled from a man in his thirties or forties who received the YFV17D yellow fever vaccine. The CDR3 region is CAPSEQFF. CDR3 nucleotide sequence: TGCGCCCCTTCTGAGCAGTTCTTC.